This T cell receptor (beta chain) comes out of a study of beta chain features in type 1 diabetes. Study results and limitations: Across patients, naive, central memory and Treg TCRB repertoires exhibited apparently greater similarity than was observed across healthy donors.

With respect to this clone: Its antigen is unidentified.

Reverse transcribing all isolated RNA meant expressed TCRB transcripts were sequenced. Method: immunoSEQ multiplex PCR; TCRdb's copy keeps in-frame clones and lacks some. The table shows 130,000 or so clones, with 9.5% to 10% occurring only once. This receptor was obtained from a woman aged 40 to 50 in good health. Material: central memory CD4+ T cells from blood.

In DNA form, the CDR3 reads TGCGCGGGGGGGACAGGGATGAGGAATCAGCCCCAGCATTTT. Protein sequence: CAGGTGMRNQPQHF. This chain connects TRBV5-1 to TRBJ1-5; 9 bases line up with TRBD1. Germline V gives CDR1 SGHRS, CDR2 YFSETQ. CDR3 size: 14 residues. The whole variable domain, filled in from reference TRBV5-1 and TRBJ1-5, reads KAGVTQTPRYLIKTRGQQVTLSCSPISGHRSVSWYQQTPGQGLQFLFEYFSETQRNKGNFPGRFSGRQFSNSRSEMNVSTLELGDSALYLCAGGTGMRNQPQHFGDGTRLSIL.